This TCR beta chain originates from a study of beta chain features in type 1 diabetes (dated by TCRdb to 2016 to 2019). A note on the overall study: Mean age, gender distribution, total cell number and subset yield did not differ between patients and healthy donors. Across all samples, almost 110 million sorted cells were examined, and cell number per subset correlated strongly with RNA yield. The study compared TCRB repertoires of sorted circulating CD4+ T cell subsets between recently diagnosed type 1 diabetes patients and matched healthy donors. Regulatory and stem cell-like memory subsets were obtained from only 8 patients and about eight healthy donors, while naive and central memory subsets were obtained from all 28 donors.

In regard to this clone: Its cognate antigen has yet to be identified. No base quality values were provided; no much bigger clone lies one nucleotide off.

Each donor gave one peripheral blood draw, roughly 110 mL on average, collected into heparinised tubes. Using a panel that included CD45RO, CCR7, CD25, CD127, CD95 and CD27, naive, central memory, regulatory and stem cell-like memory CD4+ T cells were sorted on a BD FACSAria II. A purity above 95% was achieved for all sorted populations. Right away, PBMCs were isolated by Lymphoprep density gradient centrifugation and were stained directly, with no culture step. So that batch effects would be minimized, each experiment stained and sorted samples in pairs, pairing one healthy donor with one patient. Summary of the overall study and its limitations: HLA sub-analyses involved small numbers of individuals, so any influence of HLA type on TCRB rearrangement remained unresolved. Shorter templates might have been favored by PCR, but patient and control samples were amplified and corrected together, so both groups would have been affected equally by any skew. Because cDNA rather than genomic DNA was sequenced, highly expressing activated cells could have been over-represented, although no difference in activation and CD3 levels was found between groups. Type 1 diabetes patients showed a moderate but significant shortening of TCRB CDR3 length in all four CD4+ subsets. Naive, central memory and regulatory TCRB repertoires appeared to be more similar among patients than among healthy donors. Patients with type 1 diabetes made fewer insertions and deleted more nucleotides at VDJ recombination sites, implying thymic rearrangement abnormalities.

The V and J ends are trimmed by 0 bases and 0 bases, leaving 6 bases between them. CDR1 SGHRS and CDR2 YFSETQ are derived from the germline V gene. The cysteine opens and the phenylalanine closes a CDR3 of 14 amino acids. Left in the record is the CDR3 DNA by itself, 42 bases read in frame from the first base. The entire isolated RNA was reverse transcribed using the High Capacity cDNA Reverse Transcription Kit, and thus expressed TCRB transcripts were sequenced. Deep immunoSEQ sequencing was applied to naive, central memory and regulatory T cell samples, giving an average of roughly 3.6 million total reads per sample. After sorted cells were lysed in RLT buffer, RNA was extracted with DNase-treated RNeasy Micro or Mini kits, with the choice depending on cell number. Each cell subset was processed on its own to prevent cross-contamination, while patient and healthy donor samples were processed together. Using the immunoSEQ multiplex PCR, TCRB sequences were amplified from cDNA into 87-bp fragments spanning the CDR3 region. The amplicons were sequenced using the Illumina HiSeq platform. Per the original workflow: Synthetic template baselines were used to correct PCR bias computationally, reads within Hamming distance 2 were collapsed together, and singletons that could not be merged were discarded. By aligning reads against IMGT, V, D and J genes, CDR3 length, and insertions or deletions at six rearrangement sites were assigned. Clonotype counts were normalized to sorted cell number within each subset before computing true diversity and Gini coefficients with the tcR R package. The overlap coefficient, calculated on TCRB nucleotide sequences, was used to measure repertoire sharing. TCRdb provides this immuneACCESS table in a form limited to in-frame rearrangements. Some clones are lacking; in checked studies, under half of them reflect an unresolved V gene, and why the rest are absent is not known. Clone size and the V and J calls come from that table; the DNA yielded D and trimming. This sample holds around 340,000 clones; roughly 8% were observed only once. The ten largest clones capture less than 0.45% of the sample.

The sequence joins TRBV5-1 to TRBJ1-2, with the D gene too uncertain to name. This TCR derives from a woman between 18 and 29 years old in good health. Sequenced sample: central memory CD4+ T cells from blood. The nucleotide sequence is TGCGCCAGCAGCTTGGGCAGTGCTAACTATGGCTACACCTTC. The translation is CASSLGSANYGYTF.